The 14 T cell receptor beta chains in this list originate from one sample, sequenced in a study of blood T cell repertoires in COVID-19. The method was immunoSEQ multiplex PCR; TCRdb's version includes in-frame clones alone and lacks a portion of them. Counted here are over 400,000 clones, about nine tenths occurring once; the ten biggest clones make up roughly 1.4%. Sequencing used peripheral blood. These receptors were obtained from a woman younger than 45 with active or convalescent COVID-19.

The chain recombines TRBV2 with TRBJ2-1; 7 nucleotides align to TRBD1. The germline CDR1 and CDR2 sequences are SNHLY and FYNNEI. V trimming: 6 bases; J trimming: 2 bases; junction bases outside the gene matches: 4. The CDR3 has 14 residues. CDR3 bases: TGTGCCAGCAGCCGGGACAGCCCCTACAATGAGCAGTTCTTC. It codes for CASSRDSPYNEQFF.

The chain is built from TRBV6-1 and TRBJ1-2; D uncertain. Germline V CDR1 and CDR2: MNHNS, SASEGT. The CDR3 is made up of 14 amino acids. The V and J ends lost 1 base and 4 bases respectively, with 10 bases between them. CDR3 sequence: CASSEGRPIYGYTF. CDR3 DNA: TGTGCCAGCAGTGAAGGCAGGCCTATCTATGGCTACACCTTC.

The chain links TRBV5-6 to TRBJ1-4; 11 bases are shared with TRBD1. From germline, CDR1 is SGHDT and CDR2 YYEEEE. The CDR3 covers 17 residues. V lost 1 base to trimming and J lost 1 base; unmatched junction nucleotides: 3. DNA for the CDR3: TGTGCCAGCAGCTTGTTGGGACAGGGGGTAACTAATGAAAAACTGTTTTTT. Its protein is CASSLLGQGVTNEKLFF.

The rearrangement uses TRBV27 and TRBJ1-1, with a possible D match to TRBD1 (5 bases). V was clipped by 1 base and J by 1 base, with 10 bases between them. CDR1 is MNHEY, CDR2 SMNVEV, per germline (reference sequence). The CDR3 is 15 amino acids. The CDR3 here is CASSLFGRGNTEAFF. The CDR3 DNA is TGTGCCAGCAGTTTATTCGGGAGGGGGAACACTGAAGCTTTCTTT.

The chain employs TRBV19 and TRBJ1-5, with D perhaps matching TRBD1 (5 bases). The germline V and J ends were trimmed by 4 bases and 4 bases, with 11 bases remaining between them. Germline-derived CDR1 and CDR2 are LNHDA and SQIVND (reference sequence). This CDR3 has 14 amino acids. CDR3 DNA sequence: TGTGCCAGTAGTAACCAGGGAGGAAATCAGCCCCAGCATTTT. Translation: CASSNQGGNQPQHF.

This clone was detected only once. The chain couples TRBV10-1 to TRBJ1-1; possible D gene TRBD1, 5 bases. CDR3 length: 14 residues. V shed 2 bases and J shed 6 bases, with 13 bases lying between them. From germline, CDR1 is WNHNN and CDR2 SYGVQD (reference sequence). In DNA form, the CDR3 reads TGCGCCAGCAGTGAGCTCCGGCAGGGCTCTGAAGCTTTCTTT. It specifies CASSELRQGSEAFF.

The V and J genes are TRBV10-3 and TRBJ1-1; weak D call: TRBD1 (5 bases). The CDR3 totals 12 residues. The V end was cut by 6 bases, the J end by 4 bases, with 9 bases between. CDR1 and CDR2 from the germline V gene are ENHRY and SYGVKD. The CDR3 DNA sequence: TGTGCCATCAGCCAGACAGTCACTGAAGCTTTCTTT. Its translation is CAISQTVTEAFF.

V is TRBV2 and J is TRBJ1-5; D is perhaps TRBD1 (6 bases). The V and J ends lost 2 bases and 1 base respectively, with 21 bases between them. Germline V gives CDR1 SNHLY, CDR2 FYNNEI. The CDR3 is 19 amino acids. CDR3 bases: TGTGCCAGCAGTGAATTCAGGGGCCCCGGAGTTAGGAGCAATCAGCCCCAGCATTTT. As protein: CASSEFRGPGVRSNQPQHF.

CDR3 loop: CASSADSFNSNQPQHF. The CDR3 DNA reads TGTGCCAGCAGCGCAGACAGTTTTAATAGCAATCAGCCCCAGCATTTT. The chain is built from TRBV27 and TRBJ1-5; D might be TRBD1 (5 bases). V was shortened by 6 bases and J by 0 bases, with 15 bases between the two germline ends. CDR1 and CDR2 from the germline V gene are MNHEY and SMNVEV (reference sequence). The CDR3 sequence is 16 residues long.

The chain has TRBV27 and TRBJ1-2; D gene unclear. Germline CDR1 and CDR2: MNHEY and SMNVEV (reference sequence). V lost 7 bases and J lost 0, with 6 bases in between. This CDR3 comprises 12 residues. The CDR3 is CASKRANYGYTF. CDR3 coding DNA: TGTGCCAGCAAGAGAGCTAACTATGGCTACACCTTC.

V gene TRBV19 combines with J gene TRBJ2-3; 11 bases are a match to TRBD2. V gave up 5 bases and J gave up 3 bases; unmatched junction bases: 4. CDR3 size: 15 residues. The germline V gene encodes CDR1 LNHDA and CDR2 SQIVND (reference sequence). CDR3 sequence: CASSLLAGGTDTQYF. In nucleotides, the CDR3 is TGTGCCAGTAGTCTCCTAGCGGGGGGAACAGATACGCAGTATTTT. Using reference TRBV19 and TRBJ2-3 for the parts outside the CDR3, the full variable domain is DGGITQSPKYLFRKEGQNVTLSCEQNLNHDAMYWYRQDPGQGLRLIYYSQIVNDFQKGDIAEGYSVSREKKESFPLTVTSAQKNPTAFYLCASSLLAGGTDTQYFGPGTRLTVL.

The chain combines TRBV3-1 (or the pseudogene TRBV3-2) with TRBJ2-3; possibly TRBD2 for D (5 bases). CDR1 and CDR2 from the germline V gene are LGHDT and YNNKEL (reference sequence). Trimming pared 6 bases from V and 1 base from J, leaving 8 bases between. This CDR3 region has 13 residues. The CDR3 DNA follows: TGTGCCAGCAGGGAAGCGGGCACAGATACGCAGTATTTT. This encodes CASREAGTDTQYF.

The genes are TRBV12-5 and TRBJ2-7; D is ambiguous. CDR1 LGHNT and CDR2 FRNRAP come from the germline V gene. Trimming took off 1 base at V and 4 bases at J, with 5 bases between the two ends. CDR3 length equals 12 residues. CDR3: CASGLGLYEQYF. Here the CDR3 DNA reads TGTGCTAGTGGTTTGGGTCTGTACGAGCAGTACTTC.

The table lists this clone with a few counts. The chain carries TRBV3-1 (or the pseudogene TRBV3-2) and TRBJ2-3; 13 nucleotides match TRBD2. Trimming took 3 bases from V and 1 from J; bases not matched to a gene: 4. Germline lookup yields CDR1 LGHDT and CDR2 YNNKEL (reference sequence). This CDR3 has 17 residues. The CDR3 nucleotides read TGTGCCAGCAGCCATTACGGACTAGCGGGGGGCACAGATACGCAGTATTTT. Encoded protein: CASSHYGLAGGTDTQYF.